This TCR beta chain originates from a study of CD8 T cells in Susac syndrome. An amount of RNA that ranged from roughly 0.5 to 1 ug was reverse transcribed with random hexamers. An immunoSEQ multiplex PCR generated amplified TCR beta CDR3 products spanning 54 Vbeta and 13 Jbeta. One entry per CDR3 protein, called by TCRdb with MiXCR from the immunoSEQ multiplex PCR reads. The sample includes 190,000 or so distinct CDR3 sequences, over 90% of them seen just once. This receptor was obtained from a human donor with multiple sclerosis. The sequencing input was CD4+ T cells from PBMCs.

In nucleotides, the CDR3 is TGTGCCAGCAGTGCTACATTCGGACAGGGCTCCTACGAGCAGTACTTC. Its protein product is CASSATFGQGSYEQYF. The genes are TRBV2 and TRBJ2-7; TRBD1 aligns across 8 bases. Germline trimming cut 4 bases from V and 0 bases from J; bases unmatched to any gene: 8. Germline CDR1 SNHLY, CDR2 FYNNEI. This CDR3 has 16 residues.